This T cell receptor (beta chain) was sequenced during a study of control samples from healthy donors and cancer patients. Produced via immunoSEQ multiplex PCR; TCRdb's table is partial and in-frame only. The sample has about 130,000 clones, 90% to 95% seen once. This clonotype was obtained from a man between 50 and 59 years old with head and neck cancer. Sequencing used PBMCs.

CDR3 loop: CASSYPLDGSGNTIYF. As DNA, the CDR3 is TGTGCCAGCAGTTACCCCCTTGACGGATCTGGAAACACCATATATTTT. The chain joins TRBV6-6 to TRBJ1-3; D is uncertain. Germline lookup yields CDR1 MNHNY and CDR2 SVGAGI (reference sequence). CDR3 length equals 16 residues. V gave up 2 bases and J gave up 1 base, with 12 bases separating them.